A selection of T cell receptor beta chains follows, all from one sample in a study of graft-versus-host responses after intestinal transplantation. Assay used: immunoSEQ multiplex PCR; TCRdb lists only in-frame clones, some missing. The table shows about 98,000 clones, with more than 70% occurring only once. This specimen consisted of PBMCs, obtained 255 days after intestinal transplant. The receptors were gathered from a human patient who received an intestinal transplant, so some T cells may come from the graft donor. The CDR3 runs from the conserved cysteine through the conserved F or W.

v_gene: TRBV29-1
CDR3aa: CSVRDSSYNEQFF

v_gene: TRBV6-6
CDR3aa: CASSRDPNYEQYF

v_gene: TRBV27
CDR3aa: CASSLVSGGGAETQYF

v_gene: TRBV28
CDR3aa: CASSLGYNEQFF

v_gene: TRBV11-3
CDR3aa: CASSRSGASGDGEQFF

v_gene: TRBV19
CDR3aa: CASSWSNQPQHF

v_gene: TRBV5-3
CDR3aa: CARSLAGVCMGLSDTQYF

v_gene: TRBV19
CDR3aa: CASSIPGYEKLFF

v_gene: TRBV19
CDR3aa: CASSIDPTGNYGYTF

v_gene: TRBV6-1
CDR3aa: CASSEGDRGPGEAFF

v_gene: TRBV6-1
CDR3aa: CASSEGVQPQHF

v_gene: TRBV5-4
CDR3aa: CASSPSSGRLWNEQFF

v_gene: TRBV21-1
CDR3aa: CASSMTMLHWHHQPQHF

v_gene: TRBV5-6
CDR3aa: CASSLDSAGGYNEQFF

v_gene: TRBV28
CDR3aa: CASSLRDRDHEQYF

v_gene: TRBV4-1
CDR3aa: CASSQDLRLNEKLFF

v_gene: TRBV6-1
CDR3aa: CASSEARNTGELFF

v_gene: TRBV7-9
CDR3aa: CASSLGQRNTEAFF

v_gene: TRBV19
CDR3aa: CASSMGLAGDNEQFF

v_gene: TRBV5-1
CDR3aa: CASSSGTGHYEQYF

v_gene: TRBV6-5
CDR3aa: CASSYYSGANYEQYF

v_gene: TRBV20-1
CDR3aa: CSATTGTEAFF

v_gene: TRBV5-1
CDR3aa: CASSLAGELFF

v_gene: TRBV6-4
CDR3aa: CASSDSYSNQPQHF

v_gene: TRBV18
CDR3aa: CASSAAPNAEAFF

v_gene: TRBV10-3
CDR3aa: CAAGGGETQYF

v_gene: TRBV14
CDR3aa: CASSQGLHASYEQYF